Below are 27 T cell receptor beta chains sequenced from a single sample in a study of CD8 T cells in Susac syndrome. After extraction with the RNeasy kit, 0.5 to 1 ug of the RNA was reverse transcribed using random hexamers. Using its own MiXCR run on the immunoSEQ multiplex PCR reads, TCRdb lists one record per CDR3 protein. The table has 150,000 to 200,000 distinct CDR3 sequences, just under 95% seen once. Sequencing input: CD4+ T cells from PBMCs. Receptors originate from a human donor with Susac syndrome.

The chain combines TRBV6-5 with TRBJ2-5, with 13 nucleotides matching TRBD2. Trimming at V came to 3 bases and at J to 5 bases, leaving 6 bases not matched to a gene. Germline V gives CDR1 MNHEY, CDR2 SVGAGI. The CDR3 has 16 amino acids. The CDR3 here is CASSYRLAGGGETQYF. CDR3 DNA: TGTGCCAGCAGTTATAGACTAGCGGGGGGAGGCGAGACCCAGTACTTC.

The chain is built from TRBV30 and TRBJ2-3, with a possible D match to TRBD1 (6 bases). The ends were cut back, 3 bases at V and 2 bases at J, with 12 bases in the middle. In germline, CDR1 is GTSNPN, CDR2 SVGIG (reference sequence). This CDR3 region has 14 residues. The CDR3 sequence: CAWRVQGHTDTQYF. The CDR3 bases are TGTGCCTGGAGAGTGCAGGGACACACAGATACGCAGTATTTT. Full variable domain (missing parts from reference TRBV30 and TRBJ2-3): SQTIHQWPATLVQPVGSPLSLECTVEGTSNPNLYWYRQAAGRGLQLLFYSVGIGQISSEVPQNLSASRPQDRQFILSSKKLLLSDSGFYLCAWRVQGHTDTQYFGPGTRLTVL.

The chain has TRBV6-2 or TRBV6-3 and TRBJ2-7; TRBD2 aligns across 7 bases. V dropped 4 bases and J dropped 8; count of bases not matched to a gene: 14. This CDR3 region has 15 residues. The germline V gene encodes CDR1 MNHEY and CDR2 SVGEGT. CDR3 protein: CASSSKLGLEEKQYF. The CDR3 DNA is TGTGCCAGCAGTTCCAAATTAGGACTAGAAGAGAAGCAGTACTTC.

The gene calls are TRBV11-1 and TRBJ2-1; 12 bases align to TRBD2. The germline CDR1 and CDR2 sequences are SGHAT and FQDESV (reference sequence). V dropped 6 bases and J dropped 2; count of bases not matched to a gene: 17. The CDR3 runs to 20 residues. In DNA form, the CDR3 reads TGTGCCAGCAGGCCCAGGGCCGGCGGGACTAGCGGGTTTACCTACAATGAGCAGTTCTTC. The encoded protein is CASRPRAGGTSGFTYNEQFF.

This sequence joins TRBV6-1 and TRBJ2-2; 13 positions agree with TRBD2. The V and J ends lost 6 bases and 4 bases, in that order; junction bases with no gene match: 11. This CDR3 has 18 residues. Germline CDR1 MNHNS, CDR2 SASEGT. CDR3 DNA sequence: TGTGCCAGCAGCTCCATAACTAGCGGGAGGGCCGGCACCGGGGAGCTGTTTTTT. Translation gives CASSSITSGRAGTGELFF.

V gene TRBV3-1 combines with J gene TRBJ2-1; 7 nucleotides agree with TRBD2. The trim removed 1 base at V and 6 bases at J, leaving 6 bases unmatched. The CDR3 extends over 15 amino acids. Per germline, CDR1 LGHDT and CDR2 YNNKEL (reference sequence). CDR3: CASSQVRGEGNEQFF. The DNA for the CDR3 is TGTGCCAGCAGCCAAGTCCGGGGGGAGGGCAATGAGCAGTTCTTC.

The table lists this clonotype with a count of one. The CDR3 sequence: CASSVGAEGSYGYTF. The CDR3 nucleotides read TGTGCCAGCAGCGTTGGGGCGGAAGGTAGTTATGGCTACACCTTC. This chain connects TRBV5-8 to TRBJ1-2; D is perhaps TRBD1 (5 bases). This CDR3 comprises 15 residues. V lost 4 bases and J lost 5, with 18 bases in between. Looked up from germline, CDR1 is SGHTS and CDR2 is YDEGEE.

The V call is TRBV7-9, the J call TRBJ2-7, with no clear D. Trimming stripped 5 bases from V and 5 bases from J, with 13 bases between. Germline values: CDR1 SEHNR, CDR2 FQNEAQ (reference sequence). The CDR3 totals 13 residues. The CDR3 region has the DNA TGTGCCAGCAGCATCATGGGTCTGAACGAGCAGTACTTC. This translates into CASSIMGLNEQYF.

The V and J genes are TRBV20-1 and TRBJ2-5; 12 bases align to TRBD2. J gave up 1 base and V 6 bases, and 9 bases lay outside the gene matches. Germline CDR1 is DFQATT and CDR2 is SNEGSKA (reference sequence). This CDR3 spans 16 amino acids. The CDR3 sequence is CSARQLAGGFQETQYF. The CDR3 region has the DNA TGCAGTGCCCGACAACTAGCGGGAGGTTTCCAAGAGACCCAGTACTTC.

The chain's CDR3 is CSVPEAGQNNSPLHF. The CDR3 coding sequence is TGCAGTGTTCCCGAGGCGGGACAAAATAATTCACCCCTCCACTTT. The chain is built from TRBV20-1 and TRBJ1-6; possibly TRBD1 for D (6 bases). The germline CDR1 and CDR2 sequences are DFQATT and SNEGSKA (reference sequence). The CDR3 totals 15 residues. V was cut by 7 bases and J by 5 bases, with 18 bases left in between.

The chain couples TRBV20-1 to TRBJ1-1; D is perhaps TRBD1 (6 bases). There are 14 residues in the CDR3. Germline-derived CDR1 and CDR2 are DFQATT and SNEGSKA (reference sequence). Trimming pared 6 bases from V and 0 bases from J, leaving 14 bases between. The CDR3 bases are TGCAGTGCCAGACAGGAGGGGATGAACACTGAAGCTTTCTTT. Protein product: CSARQEGMNTEAFF.

CDR3 nucleotide sequence: TGTGCCAGCAGCTCGACTCTAGGGACTGAAGCTTTCTTT. This gives the protein CASSSTLGTEAFF. The rearrangement links TRBV7-9 to TRBJ1-1; D is unclear. Germline assignment: CDR1 SEHNR and CDR2 FQNEAQ (reference sequence). Trimming removed 4 bases at V and 5 bases at J, with 11 bases between. CDR3 length: 13 amino acids.

The CDR3 DNA reads as TGTGCCAGCAGTTCCGGACTCCTTGGTTACGAGCAGTACTTC. Its protein is CASSSGLLGYEQYF. The chain employs TRBV12-3 or TRBV12-4 and TRBJ2-7; possible D gene TRBD2, 5 bases. The CDR3 runs to 14 residues. Trimming left V 4 bases short and J 4 bases short, with 14 bases between.

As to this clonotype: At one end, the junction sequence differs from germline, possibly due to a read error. CDR3 region: CASSQDQYQSEAFF. The CDR3 DNA reads TGTGCCAGCAGTCAAGATCAGTATCAGTCTGAAGCTTTCTTT. The chain carries TRBV3-1 and TRBJ1-1; no definite D call. CDR1 and CDR2 (germline): LGHDT, YNNKEL (reference sequence). CDR3 length: 14 amino acids.

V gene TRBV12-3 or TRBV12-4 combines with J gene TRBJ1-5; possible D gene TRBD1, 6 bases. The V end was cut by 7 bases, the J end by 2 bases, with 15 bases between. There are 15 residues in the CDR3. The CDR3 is CASTWGGPGNQPQHF. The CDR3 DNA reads TGTGCCAGCACCTGGGGGGGGCCCGGCAATCAGCCCCAGCATTTT.

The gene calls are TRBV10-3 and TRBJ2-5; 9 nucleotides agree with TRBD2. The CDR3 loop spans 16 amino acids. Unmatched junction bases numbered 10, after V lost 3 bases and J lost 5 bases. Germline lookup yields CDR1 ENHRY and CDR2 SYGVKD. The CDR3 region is CAISDRRGGMGETQYF. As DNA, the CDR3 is TGTGCCATCAGTGACCGGCGGGGGGGCATGGGGGAGACCCAGTACTTC.

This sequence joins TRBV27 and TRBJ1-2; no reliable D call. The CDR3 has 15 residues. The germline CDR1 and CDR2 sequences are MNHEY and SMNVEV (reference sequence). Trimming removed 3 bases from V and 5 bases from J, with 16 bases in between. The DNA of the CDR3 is TGTGCCAGCAGTTTTCGGACCGCGGTGGGGTATGGCTACACCTTC. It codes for CASSFRTAVGYGYTF.

CDR3 nucleotide sequence: TGCGCCAGCAGCTTCGACAGGGGTGGAAGATTTCGGGGTAACACTGAAGCTTTCTTT. It is translated as CASSFDRGGRFRGNTEAFF. This chain uses TRBV5-1 with TRBJ1-1, with 8 bases fitting TRBD1. Losses at the gene ends were 2 bases for V and 2 bases for J; bases not matched to a gene: 17. Germline loops: CDR1 SGHRS, CDR2 YFSETQ. The CDR3 has 19 amino acids.

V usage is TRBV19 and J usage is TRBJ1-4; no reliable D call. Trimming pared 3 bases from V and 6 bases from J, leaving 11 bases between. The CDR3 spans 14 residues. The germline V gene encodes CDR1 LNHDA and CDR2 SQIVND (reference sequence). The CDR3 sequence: CASSIVLRHEKLFF. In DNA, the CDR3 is TGTGCCAGTAGTATCGTCCTTCGCCATGAAAAACTGTTTTTT.

The CDR3 region is CSVEDLVYGYTF. CDR3 nucleotide sequence: TGCAGCGTTGAAGATCTTGTATATGGCTACACCTTC. The V gene is TRBV29-1, the J gene TRBJ1-2; D call uncertain. Between the trimmed V and J ends, which lost 0 bases and 5 bases, there was a span of 7 bases. The CDR3 contains 12 residues. Germline CDR1 SQVTM, CDR2 ANQGSEA.

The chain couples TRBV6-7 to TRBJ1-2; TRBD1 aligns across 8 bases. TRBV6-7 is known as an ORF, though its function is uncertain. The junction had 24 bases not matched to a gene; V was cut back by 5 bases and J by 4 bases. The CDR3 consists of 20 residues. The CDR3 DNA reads TGTGCCAGCAGTCTGAATACCCCGGACAGGGTATCGGGTTGGGGCTATGGCTACACCTTC. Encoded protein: CASSLNTPDRVSGWGYGYTF.

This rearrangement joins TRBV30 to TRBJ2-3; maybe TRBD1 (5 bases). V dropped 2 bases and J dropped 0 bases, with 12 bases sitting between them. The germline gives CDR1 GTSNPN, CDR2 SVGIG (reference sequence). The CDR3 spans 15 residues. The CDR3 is CAWSLRGTSTDTQYF. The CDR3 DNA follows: TGTGCCTGGAGTTTAAGGGGCACAAGCACAGATACGCAGTATTTT. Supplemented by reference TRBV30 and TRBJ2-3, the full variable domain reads SQTIHQWPATLVQPVGSPLSLECTVEGTSNPNLYWYRQAAGRGLQLLFYSVGIGQISSEVPQNLSASRPQDRQFILSSKKLLLSDSGFYLCAWSLRGTSTDTQYFGPGTRLTVL.

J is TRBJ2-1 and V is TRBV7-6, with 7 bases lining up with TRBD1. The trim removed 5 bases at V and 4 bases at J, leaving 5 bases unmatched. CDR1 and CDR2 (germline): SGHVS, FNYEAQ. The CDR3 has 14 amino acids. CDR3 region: CASSHWTGYNEQFF. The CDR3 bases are TGTGCCAGCAGCCATTGGACAGGTTACAATGAGCAGTTCTTC.

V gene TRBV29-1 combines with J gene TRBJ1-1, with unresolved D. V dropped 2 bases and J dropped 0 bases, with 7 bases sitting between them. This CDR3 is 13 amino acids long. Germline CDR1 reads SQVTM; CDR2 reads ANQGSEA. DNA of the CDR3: TGCAGCGTTGAAAAGGCCCTGAACACTGAAGCTTTCTTT. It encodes CSVEKALNTEAFF.

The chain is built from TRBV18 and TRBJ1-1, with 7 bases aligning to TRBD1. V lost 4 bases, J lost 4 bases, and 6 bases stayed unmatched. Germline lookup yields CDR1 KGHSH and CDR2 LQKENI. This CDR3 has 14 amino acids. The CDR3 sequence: CASSRGQDGTEAFF. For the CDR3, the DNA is TGTGCCAGCTCACGAGGACAGGACGGCACTGAAGCTTTCTTT.

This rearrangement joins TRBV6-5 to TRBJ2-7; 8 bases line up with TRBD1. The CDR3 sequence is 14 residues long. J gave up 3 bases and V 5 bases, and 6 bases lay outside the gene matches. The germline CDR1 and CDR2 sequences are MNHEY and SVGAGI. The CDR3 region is CASSAGTGNYEQYF. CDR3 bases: TGTGCCAGCAGTGCCGGGACAGGCAACTACGAGCAGTACTTC.

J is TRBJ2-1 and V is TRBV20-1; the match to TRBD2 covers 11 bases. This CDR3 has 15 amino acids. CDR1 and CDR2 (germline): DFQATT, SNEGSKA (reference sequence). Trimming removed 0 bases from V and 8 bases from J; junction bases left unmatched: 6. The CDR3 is CSARDPLAGVDEQFF. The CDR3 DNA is TGCAGTGCTAGAGATCCACTAGCGGGGGTTGATGAGCAGTTCTTC.